This T cell receptor beta chain stems from a study of chemoradiotherapy in HPV16-positive cancers. Turning to the study itself: Functional T-cell assays on two HPV16-positive patients' cells defined candidate HPV-specific clones and common TCR motifs.

Produced via immunoSEQ multiplex PCR; TCRdb's table is partial and in-frame only. This sample has tens of thousands of clones; approximately 91% occur once, and the top ten carry 4.2%. The V end lost 6 bases, the J end lost 0 bases, and 14 bases lay between the germline ends. The CDR3 is 15 residues long. CDR1 is MDHEN, CDR2 SYDVKM, per germline. Repeated repertoire sampling spanned the course of chemoradiotherapy. The sequence was collected from a human donor with HPV-associated anogenital cancer. The starting material was blood, obtained from a patient who underwent chemoradiotherapy. The chain employs TRBV28 and TRBJ1-2; no reliable D call. CDR3 sequence reads: CASRSSTGANYGYTF. The CDR3 nucleotides are TGTGCCAGCAGATCCTCGACCGGAGCTAACTATGGCTACACCTTC.